The text below deals with one T cell receptor (beta chain). Separate from the approximately 600-subject first cohort was the approximately 110-subject validation cohort, to which the donors belonged. Trimming cost V 2 bases and J 6 bases; bases outside gene matches: 7. The germline gives CDR1 SGHNT, CDR2 YYREEE (reference sequence). CDR3 length: 15 residues. These data come from a study of cytomegalovirus exposure and HLA in healthy donors. Assay: immunoSEQ multiplex PCR; the TCRdb copy retains only in-frame clones and omits some. The profile shows some 320,000 clones, 87% of them singletons. V and J are TRBV5-4 and TRBJ2-7; 11 nucleotides agree with TRBD2. This TCR came from a woman in her 30s in good health and CMV-seropositive. The sample was PBMCs. DNA of the CDR3: TGTGCCAGCAGCTTTAGCGGGAGGGCCTGGTCCGAGCAGTACTTC. Its protein product is CASSFSGRAWSEQYF. The variable domain in full, with the rest retrieved from reference TRBV5-4 and TRBJ2-7, is ETGVTQSPTHLIKTRGQQVTLRCSSQSGHNTVSWYQQALGQGPQFIFQYYREEENGRGNFPPRFSGLQFPNYSSELNVNALELDDSALYLCASSFSGRAWSEQYFGPGTRLTVT.